This T cell receptor beta chain was obtained from a study of cytomegalovirus exposure and HLA in healthy donors. A note on this clone: What it binds is not known.

Method: immunoSEQ multiplex PCR; TCRdb's copy keeps in-frame clones and lacks some. The sample carries over 250,000 clones, 65% to 90% recorded once. The donors were members of the roughly 120-subject validation cohort (separate from the approximately 670-subject first cohort). The study, taken as a whole, reports: CMV antigen specificity was confirmed in vitro for a few CMV-associated chains.

This clonotype was sampled from a woman aged 18-35 years in good health and CMV-seronegative. Input material: PBMCs.

The CDR3 region is CASSLDPGVGEQYF. CDR3 sequence (DNA): TGTGCCAGCAGCTTAGATCCGGGAGTGGGCGAGCAGTACTTC. The chain carries TRBV7-8 and TRBJ2-7; TRBD2 might be the D (6 bases). CDR1 and CDR2 (germline): SGHVS, FQNEAQ. This CDR3 has 14 amino acids. Trimming pared 1 base from V and 6 bases from J, leaving 13 bases between.